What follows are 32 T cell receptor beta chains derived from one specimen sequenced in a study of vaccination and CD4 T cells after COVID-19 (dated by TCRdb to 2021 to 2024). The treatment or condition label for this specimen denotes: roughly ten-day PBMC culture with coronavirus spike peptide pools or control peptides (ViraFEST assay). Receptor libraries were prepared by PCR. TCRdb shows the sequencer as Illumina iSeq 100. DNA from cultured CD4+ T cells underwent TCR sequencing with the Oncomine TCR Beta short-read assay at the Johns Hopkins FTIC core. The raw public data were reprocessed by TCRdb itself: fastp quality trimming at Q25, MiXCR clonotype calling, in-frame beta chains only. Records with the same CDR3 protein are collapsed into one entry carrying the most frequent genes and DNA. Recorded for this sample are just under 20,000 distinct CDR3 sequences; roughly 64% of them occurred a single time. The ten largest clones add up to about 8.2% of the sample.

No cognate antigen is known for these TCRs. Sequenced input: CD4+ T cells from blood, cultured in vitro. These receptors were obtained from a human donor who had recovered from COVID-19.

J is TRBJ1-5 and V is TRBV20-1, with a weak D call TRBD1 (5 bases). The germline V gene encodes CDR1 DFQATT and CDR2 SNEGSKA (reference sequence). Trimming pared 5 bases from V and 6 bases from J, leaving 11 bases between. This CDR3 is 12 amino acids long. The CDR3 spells CSAQERGQPQHF. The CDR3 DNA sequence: TGCAGTGCTCAGGAGAGGGGTCAGCCCCAGCATTTT.

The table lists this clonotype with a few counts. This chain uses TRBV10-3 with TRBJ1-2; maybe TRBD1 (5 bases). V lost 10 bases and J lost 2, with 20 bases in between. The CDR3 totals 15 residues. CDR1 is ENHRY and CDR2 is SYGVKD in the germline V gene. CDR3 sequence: CASRPGTVLNYGYTF. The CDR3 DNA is TGTGCCAGCAGACCCGGGACCGTCCTCAACTATGGCTACACCTTC.

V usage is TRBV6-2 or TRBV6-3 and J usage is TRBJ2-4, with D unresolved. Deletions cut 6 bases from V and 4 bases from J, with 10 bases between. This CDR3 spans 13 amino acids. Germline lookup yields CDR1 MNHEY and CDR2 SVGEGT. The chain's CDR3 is CASRALGKNIQYF. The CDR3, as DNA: TGTGCCAGCAGGGCCTTGGGGAAAAACATTCAGTACTTC.

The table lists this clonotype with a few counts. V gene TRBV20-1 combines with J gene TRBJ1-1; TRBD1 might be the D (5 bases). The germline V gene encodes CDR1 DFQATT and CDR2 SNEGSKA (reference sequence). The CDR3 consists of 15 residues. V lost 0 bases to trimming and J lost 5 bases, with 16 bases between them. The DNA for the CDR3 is TGCAGTGCTAGAGATCTGGGGACCGGGAGGACTGAAGCTTTCTTT. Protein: CSARDLGTGRTEAFF.

As DNA, the CDR3 is TGCAGTGCTAGAGGGAGGGGGCGGGAAGAGACCCAGTACTTC. As protein: CSARGRGREETQYF. The chain employs TRBV20-1 and TRBJ2-5; tentative D call: TRBD1 (7 bases). CDR3 length: 14 amino acids. Germline V gene data show CDR1 as DFQATT and CDR2 as SNEGSKA (reference sequence). V dropped 1 base and J dropped 3 bases, with 12 bases sitting between them.

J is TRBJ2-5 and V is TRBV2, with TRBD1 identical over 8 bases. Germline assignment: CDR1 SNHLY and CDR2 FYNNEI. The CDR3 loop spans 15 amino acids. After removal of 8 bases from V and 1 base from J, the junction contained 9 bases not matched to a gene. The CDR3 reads CASVPGQVIQETQYF. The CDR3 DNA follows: TGTGCCAGCGTACCGGGACAGGTGATCCAAGAGACCCAGTACTTC.

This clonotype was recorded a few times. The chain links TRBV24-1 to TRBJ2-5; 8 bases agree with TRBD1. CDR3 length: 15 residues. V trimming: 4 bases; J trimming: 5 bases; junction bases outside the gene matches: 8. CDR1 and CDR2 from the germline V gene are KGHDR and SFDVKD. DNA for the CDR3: TGTGCCACCAGTGACCCGACAGGGGATGGTGAGACCCAGTACTTC. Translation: CATSDPTGDGETQYF.

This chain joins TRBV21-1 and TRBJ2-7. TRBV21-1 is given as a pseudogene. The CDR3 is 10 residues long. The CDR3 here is CASKGYEQYF. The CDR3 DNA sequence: TGTGCCAGCAAGGGATACGAGCAGTACTTC.

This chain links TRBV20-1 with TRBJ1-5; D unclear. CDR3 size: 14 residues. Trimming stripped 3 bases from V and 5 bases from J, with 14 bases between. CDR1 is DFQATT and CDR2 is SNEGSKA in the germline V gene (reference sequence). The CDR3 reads CSARTPLQDQPQHF. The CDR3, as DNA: TGCAGTGCTAGGACCCCCCTTCAAGATCAGCCCCAGCATTTT.

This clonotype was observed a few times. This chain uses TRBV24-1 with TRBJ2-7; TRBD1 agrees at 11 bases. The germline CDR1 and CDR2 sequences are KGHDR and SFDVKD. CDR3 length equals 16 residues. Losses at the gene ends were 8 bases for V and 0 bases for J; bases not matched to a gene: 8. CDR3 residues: CATTWGQGVFSYEQYF. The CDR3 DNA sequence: TGTGCCACCACCTGGGGACAGGGGGTTTTCTCCTACGAGCAGTACTTC.

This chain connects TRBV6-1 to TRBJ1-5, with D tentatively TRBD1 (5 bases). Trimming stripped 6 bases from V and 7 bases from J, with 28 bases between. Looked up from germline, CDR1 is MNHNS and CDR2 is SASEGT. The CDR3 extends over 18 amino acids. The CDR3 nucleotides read TGTGCCAGCAGCCACTACCCCCAAGGGACTAGCATCCCGCAGCCCCAGCATTTT. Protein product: CASSHYPQGTSIPQPQHF.

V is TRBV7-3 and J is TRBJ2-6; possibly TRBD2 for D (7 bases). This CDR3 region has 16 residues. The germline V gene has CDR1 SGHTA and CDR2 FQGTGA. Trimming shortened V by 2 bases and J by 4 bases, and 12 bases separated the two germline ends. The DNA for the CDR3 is TGTGCCAGCAGCTTAGGGGGGGCGCGAGGGGCCAACGTCCTGACTTTC. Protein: CASSLGGARGANVLTF.

The CDR3 coding sequence is TGCGCCAGCAGCCAGACAGGGCGGGCCACAGATACGCAGTATTTT. This translates into CASSQTGRATDTQYF. The chain couples TRBV4-1 to TRBJ2-3, with TRBD1 matching over 7 bases. V lost 3 bases to trimming and J lost 2 bases; unmatched junction nucleotides: 5. The CDR3 spans 15 residues. Germline CDR1 is MGHRA and CDR2 is YSYEKL.

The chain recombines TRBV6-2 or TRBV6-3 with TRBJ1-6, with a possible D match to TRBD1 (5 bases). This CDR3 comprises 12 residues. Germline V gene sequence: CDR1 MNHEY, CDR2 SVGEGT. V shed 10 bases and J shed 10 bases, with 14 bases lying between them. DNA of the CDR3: TGTGCCACCAACCGTGGGGGGTCACCCCTCCACTTT. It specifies CATNRGGSPLHF.

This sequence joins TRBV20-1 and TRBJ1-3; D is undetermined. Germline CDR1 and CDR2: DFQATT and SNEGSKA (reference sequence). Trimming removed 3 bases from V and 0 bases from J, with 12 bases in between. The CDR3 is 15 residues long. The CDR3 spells CSASGGVFSGNTIYF. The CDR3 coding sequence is TGCAGTGCTAGTGGCGGCGTCTTCTCTGGAAACACCATATATTTT.

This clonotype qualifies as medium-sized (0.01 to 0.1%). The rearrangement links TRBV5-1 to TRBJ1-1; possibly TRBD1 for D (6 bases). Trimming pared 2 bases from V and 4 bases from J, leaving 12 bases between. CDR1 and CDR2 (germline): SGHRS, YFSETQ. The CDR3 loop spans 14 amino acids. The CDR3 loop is CASSFGGLGTEAFF. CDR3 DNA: TGCGCCAGCAGCTTTGGGGGGCTAGGCACTGAAGCTTTCTTT.

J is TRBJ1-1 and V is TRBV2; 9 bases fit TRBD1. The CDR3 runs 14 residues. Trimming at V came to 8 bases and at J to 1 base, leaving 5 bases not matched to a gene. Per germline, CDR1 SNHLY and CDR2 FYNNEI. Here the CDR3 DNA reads TGTGCCAGCGGGGGGACAGGGACGAACACTGAAGCTTTCTTT. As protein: CASGGTGTNTEAFF.

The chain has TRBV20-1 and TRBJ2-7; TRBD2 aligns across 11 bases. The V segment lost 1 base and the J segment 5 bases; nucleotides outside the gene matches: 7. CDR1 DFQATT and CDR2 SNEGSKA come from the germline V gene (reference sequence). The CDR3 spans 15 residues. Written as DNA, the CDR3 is TGCAGTGCTAGAGCAACTAGCGGGAGAGTCGACGAGCAGTACTTC. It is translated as CSARATSGRVDEQYF.

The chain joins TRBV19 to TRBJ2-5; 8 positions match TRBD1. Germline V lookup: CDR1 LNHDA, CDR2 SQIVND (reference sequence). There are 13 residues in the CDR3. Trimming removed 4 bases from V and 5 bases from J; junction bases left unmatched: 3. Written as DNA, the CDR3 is TGTGCCAGTAGTACGGACAGGGAGGAGACCCAGTACTTC. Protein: CASSTDREETQYF.

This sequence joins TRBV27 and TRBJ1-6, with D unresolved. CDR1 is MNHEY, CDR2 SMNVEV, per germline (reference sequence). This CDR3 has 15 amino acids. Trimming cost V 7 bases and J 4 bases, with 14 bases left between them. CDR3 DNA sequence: TGTGCCAGCAATAAGGGAGACCGATATAATTCACCCCTCCACTTT. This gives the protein CASNKGDRYNSPLHF.

The CDR3, as DNA: TGTGCCAGCAGCGGACGGGACACGGATAACTATGGCTACACCTTC. Protein product: CASSGRDTDNYGYTF. V and J are TRBV7-9 and TRBJ1-2, with D possibly being TRBD1 (6 bases). The CDR3 contains 15 residues. Germline V gene data show CDR1 as SEHNR and CDR2 as FQNEAQ (reference sequence). Trimming pared 5 bases from V and 1 base from J, leaving 14 bases between.

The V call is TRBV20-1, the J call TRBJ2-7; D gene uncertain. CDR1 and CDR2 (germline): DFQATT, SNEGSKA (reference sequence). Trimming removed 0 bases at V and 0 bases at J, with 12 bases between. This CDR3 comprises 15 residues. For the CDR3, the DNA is TGCAGTGCTAGAGAGGCGGCCGACCTCTCCTACGAGCAGTACTTC. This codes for CSAREAADLSYEQYF.

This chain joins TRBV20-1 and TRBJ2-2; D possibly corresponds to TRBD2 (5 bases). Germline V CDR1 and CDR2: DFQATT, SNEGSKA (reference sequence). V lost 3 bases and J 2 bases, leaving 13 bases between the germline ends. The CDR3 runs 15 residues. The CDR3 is CSARPPTRNTGELFF. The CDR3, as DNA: TGCAGTGCTAGGCCCCCTACTAGAAACACCGGGGAGCTGTTTTTT.

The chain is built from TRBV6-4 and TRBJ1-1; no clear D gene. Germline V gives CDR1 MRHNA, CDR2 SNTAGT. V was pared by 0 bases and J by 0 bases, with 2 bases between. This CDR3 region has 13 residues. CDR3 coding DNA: TGTGCCAGCAGTGACTCGTTGAACACTGAAGCTTTCTTT. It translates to CASSDSLNTEAFF.

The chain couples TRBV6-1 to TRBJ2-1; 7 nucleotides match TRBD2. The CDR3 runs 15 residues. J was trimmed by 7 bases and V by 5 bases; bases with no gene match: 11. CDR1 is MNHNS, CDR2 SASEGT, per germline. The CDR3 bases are TGTGCCAGCAGTCTAGCGGAACTCGAGGGAAATGAGCAGTTCTTC. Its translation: CASSLAELEGNEQFF.

Here the CDR3 DNA reads TGTGCCAGCAGCTGGGACAGGGGGTATGGCTACACCTTC. This sequence encodes CASSWDRGYGYTF. The chain couples TRBV7-9 to TRBJ1-2, with 11 bases aligning to TRBD1. The CDR3 extends over 13 amino acids. The germline gives CDR1 SEHNR, CDR2 FQNEAQ (reference sequence). Trimming took 4 bases from V and 5 from J; bases not matched to a gene: 0.

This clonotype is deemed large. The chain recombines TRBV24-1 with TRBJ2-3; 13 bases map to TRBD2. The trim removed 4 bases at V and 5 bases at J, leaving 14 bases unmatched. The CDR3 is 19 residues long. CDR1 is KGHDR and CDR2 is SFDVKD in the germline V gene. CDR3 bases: TGTGCCACCAGTGACCCCGGACTAGCGGGAGACAAGGGGCAAGATACGCAGTATTTT. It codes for CATSDPGLAGDKGQDTQYF.

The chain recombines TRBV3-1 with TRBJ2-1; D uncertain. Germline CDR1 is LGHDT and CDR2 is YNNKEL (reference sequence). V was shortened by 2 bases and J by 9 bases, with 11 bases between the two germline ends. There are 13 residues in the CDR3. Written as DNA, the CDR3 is TGTGCCAGCAGCCAATACATCGGTGGTGAGCAGTTCTTC. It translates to CASSQYIGGEQFF.

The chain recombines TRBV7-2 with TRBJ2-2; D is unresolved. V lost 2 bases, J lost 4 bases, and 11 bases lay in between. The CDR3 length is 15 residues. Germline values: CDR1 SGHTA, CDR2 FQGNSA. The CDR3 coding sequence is TGTGCCAGCAGCTTACGTCTTAGAGCCACCGGGGAGCTGTTTTTT. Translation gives CASSLRLRATGELFF.

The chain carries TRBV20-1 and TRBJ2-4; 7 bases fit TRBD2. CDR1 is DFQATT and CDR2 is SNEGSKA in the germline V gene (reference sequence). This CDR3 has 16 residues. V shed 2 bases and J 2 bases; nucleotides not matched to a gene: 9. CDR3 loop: CSARPWEAGTKNIQYF. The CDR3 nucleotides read TGCAGTGCTAGACCCTGGGAAGCGGGAACCAAAAACATTCAGTACTTC.

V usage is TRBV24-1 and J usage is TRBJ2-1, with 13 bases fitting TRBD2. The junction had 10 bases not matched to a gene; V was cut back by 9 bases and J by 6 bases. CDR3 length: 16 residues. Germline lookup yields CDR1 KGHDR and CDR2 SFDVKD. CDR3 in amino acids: CATELAGGPSANEQFF. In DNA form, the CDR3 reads TGTGCCACCGAACTAGCGGGAGGGCCGAGCGCCAATGAGCAGTTCTTC.

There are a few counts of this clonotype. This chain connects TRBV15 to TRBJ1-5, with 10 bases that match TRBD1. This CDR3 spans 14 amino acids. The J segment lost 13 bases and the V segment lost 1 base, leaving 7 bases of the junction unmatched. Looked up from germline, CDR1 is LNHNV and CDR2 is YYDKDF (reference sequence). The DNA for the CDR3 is TGTGCCACCAGCAGAGGGGGGAGGGACAGGGGACAGCATTTT. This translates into CATSRGGRDRGQHF.